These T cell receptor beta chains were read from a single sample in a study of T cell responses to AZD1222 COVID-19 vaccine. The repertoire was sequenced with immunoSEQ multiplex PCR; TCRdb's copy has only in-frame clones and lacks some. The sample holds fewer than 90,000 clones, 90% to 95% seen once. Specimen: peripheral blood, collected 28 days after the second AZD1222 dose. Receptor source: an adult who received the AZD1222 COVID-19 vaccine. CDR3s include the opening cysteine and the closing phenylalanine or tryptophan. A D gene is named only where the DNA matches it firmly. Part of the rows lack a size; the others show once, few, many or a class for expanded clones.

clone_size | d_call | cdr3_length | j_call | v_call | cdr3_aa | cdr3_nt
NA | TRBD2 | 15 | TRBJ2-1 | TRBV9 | CASSETSGGRNEQFF | TGTGCCAGCAGCGAGACTAGCGGGGGGAGAAATGAGCAGTTCTTC
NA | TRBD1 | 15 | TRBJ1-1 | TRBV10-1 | CASSESTGDSTEAFF | TGCGCCAGCAGTGAGTCGACAGGGGATAGTACTGAAGCTTTCTTT
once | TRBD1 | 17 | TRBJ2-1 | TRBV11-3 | CASSLGDRHEIYNEQFF | TGTGCCAGCAGCTTGGGGGACAGACACGAAATTTACAATGAGCAGTTCTTC
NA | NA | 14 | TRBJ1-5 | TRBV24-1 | CATSEPDSIRPQHF | TGTGCCACCAGTGAACCGGACAGTATTAGGCCCCAGCATTTT
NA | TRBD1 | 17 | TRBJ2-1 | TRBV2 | CASSNDRARTGPDEQFF | TGTGCCAGCAGTAACGACAGGGCTAGGACAGGGCCCGATGAGCAGTTCTTC
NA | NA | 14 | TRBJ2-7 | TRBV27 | CASSRSPGPYEQYF | TGTGCCAGCAGCCGTTCCCCCGGGCCCTACGAGCAGTACTTC
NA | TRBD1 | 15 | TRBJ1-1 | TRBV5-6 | CASSPMGQGYTEAFF | TGTGCCAGCAGCCCAATGGGACAGGGTTACACTGAAGCTTTCTTT
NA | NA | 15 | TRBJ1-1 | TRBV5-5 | CASSFSIDRNTEAFF | TGTGCCAGCAGCTTTAGTATTGACAGGAACACTGAAGCTTTCTTT
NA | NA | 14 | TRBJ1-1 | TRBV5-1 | CASSWAPGNTEAFF | TGCGCCAGCAGCTGGGCCCCAGGGAACACTGAAGCTTTCTTT
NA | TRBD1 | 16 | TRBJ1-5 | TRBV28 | CASRTGTAVLTQPQHF | TGTGCCAGCAGAACCGGGACAGCGGTGTTAACTCAGCCCCAGCATTTT
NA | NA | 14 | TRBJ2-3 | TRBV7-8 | CASSLNLNADTQYF | TGTGCCAGCAGCTTAAATTTGAATGCAGATACGCAGTATTTT
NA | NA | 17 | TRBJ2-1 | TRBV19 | CASSALPGRGSYNEQFF | TGTGCCAGTAGTGCACTCCCGGGCAGGGGCTCCTACAATGAGCAGTTCTTC
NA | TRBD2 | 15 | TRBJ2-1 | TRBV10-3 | CAISVGLAGDSEQFF | TGTGCCATCAGTGTGGGGCTAGCGGGAGACAGTGAGCAGTTCTTC
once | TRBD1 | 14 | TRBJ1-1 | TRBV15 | CATSATTGHTEAFF | TGTGCCACCAGCGCGACGACAGGGCACACTGAAGCTTTCTTT
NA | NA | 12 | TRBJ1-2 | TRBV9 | CASSVGGYGYTF | TGTGCCAGCAGCGTGGGGGGCTATGGCTACACCTTC
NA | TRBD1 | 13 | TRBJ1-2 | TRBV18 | CASSPRQGGGYTF | TGTGCCAGCTCACCACGACAGGGGGGCGGCTACACCTTC
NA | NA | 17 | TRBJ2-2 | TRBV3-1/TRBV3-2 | CASSQALQGANTGELFF | TGTGCCAGCAGCCAAGCCTTACAGGGAGCGAACACCGGGGAGCTGTTTTTT
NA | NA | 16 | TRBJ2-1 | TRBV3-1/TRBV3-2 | CASSLIGGSRNNEQFF | TGTGCCAGCAGCCTGATTGGGGGGAGCAGGAACAATGAGCAGTTCTTC
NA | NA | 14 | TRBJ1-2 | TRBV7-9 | CASSHRAANYGYTF | TGTGCCAGCAGCCACCGGGCAGCTAACTATGGCTACACCTTC
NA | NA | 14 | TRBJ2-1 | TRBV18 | CASSPQTGGYEQFF | TGTGCCAGCTCACCACAGACCGGGGGATATGAGCAGTTCTTC
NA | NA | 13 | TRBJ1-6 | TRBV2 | CASSDRGNSPLHF | TGTGCCAGCAGTGACAGGGGAAATTCACCCCTCCACTTT
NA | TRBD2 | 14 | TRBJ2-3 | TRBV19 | CASSPRRGADTQYF | TGTGCCAGTAGTCCGCGCCGGGGGGCAGATACGCAGTATTTT
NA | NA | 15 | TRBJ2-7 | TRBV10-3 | CAISDPGFLSYEQYF | TGTGCCATCAGTGATCCAGGGTTTTTATCCTACGAGCAGTACTTC
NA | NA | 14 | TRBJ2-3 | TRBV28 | CASSFYGSTDTQYF | TGTGCCAGCAGTTTTTACGGAAGCACAGATACGCAGTATTTT
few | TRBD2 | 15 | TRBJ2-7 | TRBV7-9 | CASSLGDSGSGEQYF | TGTGCCAGCAGCTTAGGCGATAGCGGGAGTGGCGAGCAGTACTTC
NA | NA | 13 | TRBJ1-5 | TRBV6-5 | CASSSYWNQPQHF | TGTGCCAGCAGTTCTTATTGGAATCAGCCCCAGCATTTT
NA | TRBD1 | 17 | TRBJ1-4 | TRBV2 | CASTRTGTGGIDEKLFF | TGTGCCAGCACCAGGACCGGGACAGGGGGCATTGATGAAAAACTGTTTTTT
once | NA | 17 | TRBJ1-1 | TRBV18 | CASSPPWAGVGNTEAFF | TGTGCCAGCTCACCACCTTGGGCGGGGGTAGGGAACACTGAAGCTTTCTTT
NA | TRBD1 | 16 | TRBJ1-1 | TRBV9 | CASSTRTGGLGAEAFF | TGTGCCAGCAGCACTCGGACAGGGGGCCTGGGGGCTGAAGCTTTCTTT
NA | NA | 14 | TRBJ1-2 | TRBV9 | CASSAGGRLWGYTF | TGTGCCAGCAGCGCCGGAGGTCGATTGTGGGGCTACACCTTC
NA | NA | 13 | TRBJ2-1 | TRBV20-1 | CSASRDDPIEQFF | TGCAGTGCTAGTAGGGACGACCCCATCGAGCAGTTCTTC
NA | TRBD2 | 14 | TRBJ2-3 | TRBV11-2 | CASSPGTSGDTQYF | TGTGCCAGCAGCCCCGGGACTAGTGGAGATACGCAGTATTTT
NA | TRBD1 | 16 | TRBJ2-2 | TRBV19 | CASSIYRGNPTGELFF | TGTGCCAGTAGTATATACAGGGGGAACCCCACCGGGGAGCTGTTTTTT
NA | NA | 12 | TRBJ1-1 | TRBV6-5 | CASSTVYTEAFF | TGTGCCAGCTCGACAGTGTACACTGAAGCTTTCTTT
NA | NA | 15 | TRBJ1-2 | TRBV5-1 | CASSLAAVEAYGYTF | TGCGCCAGCAGCTTGGCTGCGGTCGAGGCTTATGGCTACACCTTC
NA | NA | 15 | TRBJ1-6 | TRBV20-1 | CSASSSGAAYSPLHF | TGCAGTGCTAGTTCCTCAGGGGCCGCGTATTCACCCCTCCACTTT
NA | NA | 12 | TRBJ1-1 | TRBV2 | CASNGETFTAFF | TGTGCCAGCAACGGTGAGACATTTACGGCTTTCTTT
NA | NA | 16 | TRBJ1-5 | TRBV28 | CASSSPSGHRDQPQHF | TGTGCCAGCAGTTCCCCATCAGGACATCGCGATCAGCCCCAGCATTTT
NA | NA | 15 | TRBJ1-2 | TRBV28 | CASSLSPLGNYGYTF | TGTGCCAGCAGTTTAAGCCCCCTCGGTAACTATGGCTACACCTTC
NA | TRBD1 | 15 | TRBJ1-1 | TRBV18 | CASSPGAGGNTEAFF | TGTGCCAGCTCACCGGGGGCAGGGGGGAACACTGAAGCTTTCTTT
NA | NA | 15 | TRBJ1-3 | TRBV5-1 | CASSLAAGSGNTIYF | TGCGCCAGCAGCTTGGCGGCCGGCTCTGGAAACACCATATATTTT